This T cell receptor beta chain was retrieved from a study of early T cells in non-severe SARS-CoV-2 infection. MiXCR, applied by TCRdb to the 5' RACE reads, yields one record per CDR3 protein. This sample has 60,000 to 70,000 distinct CDR3 sequences; over 8% occur once, and the top ten carry roughly 3.2%. In its sample, this clonotype was seen a few times. Trimming took 2 bases from V and 4 from J, leaving 6 bases between them. The CDR3 consists of 13 residues. Germline CDR1 MRHNA, CDR2 SNTAGT. The rearrangement joins TRBV6-4 to TRBJ2-1; D uncertain. The sequence came from an adult who was a healthcare worker with PCR-confirmed SARS-CoV-2 infection or an uninfected control (not recorded which). Sequenced input: whole blood. For the CDR3, the DNA is TGTGCCAGCAGTGACAGACCGTACAATGAGCAGTTCTTC. Translated, it gives CASSDRPYNEQFF.